These 7 T cell receptor beta chains were all obtained from the same sample, sequenced in a study of T cell changes during pregnancy in multiple sclerosis. Using immunoSEQ multiplex PCR, the repertoire was profiled, and TCRdb retains in-frame clones only, with some absent. The sample includes roughly 40,000 clones, approximately 88% of them seen just once. The material sequenced was CD4+ T cells from peripheral blood mononuclear cells, taken in the first trimester of pregnancy. These receptors were obtained from a female donor with multiple sclerosis, enrolled in a pregnancy study.

The chain joins TRBV4-2 to TRBJ2-6, with D perhaps matching TRBD2 (5 bases). The CDR3 length is 18 residues. V was cut by 1 base and J by 0 bases, with 13 bases left in between. Germline V lookup: CDR1 LGHNA, CDR2 YNFKEQ. In nucleotides, the CDR3 is TGTGCCAGCAGCCAAGTAATCGAGGGCCCCTCTGGGGCCAACGTCCTGACTTTC. This gives the protein CASSQVIEGPSGANVLTF.

The chain recombines TRBV28 with TRBJ2-1; 16 nucleotides align to TRBD2. Germline V gene data show CDR1 as MDHEN and CDR2 as SYDVKM. The CDR3 runs 16 residues. J gave up 6 bases and V 5 bases, and 4 bases lay outside the gene matches. CDR3 protein: CASSGTSGRALNEQFF. As DNA, the CDR3 is TGTGCCAGCAGTGGGACTAGCGGGAGGGCCCTCAATGAGCAGTTCTTC. The full variable domain, completed using reference TRBV28 and TRBJ2-1, is DVKVTQSSRYLVKRTGEKVFLECVQDMDHENMFWYRQDPGLGLRLIYFSYDVKMKEKGDIPEGYSVSREKKERFSLILESASTNQTSMYLCASSGTSGRALNEQFFGPGTRLTVL.

The chain carries TRBV6-1 and TRBJ1-1, with 9 bases identical to TRBD1. The CDR3 covers 12 residues. Germline lookup yields CDR1 MNHNS and CDR2 SASEGT. V was clipped by 5 bases and J by 10 bases; unmatched bases: 5. DNA of the CDR3: TGTGCCAGCAGTAGGGACAGGGAAGGAGCTTTCTTT. Translation gives CASSRDREGAFF.

The chain joins TRBV9 to TRBJ1-1, with D uncertain. Trimming pared 0 bases from V and 6 bases from J, leaving 9 bases between. The CDR3 is made up of 13 amino acids. The germline V gene encodes CDR1 SGDLS and CDR2 YYNGEE. The CDR3: CASSVASLSEAFF. In DNA form, the CDR3 reads TGTGCCAGCAGCGTAGCAAGCCTCTCTGAAGCTTTCTTT.

In this sample, this clone turned up a few times. The chain is built from TRBV5-6 and TRBJ1-4; 7 nucleotides align to TRBD1. CDR3 length: 15 residues. V lost 4 bases, J lost 7 bases, and 10 bases stayed unmatched. Germline V gives CDR1 SGHDT, CDR2 YYEEEE. The CDR3 nucleotides are TGTGCCAGCAGCCCTCGGACAGGTCTAGGTGAAAAACTGTTTTTT. Translated: CASSPRTGLGEKLFF.

The rearrangement links TRBV6-5 to TRBJ2-7, with TRBD2 matching over 12 bases. CDR1 is MNHEY, CDR2 SVGAGI, per germline. V lost 6 bases to trimming and J lost 4 bases; unmatched junction nucleotides: 7. The CDR3 runs to 15 residues. The CDR3 DNA reads TGTGCCAGCAGCTTAGGACTAGCGGGAAGTTACGAGCAGTACTTC. It yields the protein CASSLGLAGSYEQYF.

This chain connects TRBV10-1 to TRBJ2-5; 8 bases align to TRBD1. Germline values: CDR1 WNHNN, CDR2 SYGVQD (reference sequence). CDR3 length equals 17 residues. V was clipped by 6 bases and J by 5 bases; unmatched bases: 17. The CDR3 loop is CASSDHRTGMKVETQYF. The CDR3 DNA reads as TGCGCCAGCAGCGATCATCGGACAGGGATGAAGGTGGAGACCCAGTACTTC.